The clone carrying this TCR beta chain was counted only a few times. These data originate in a study of control samples from healthy donors and cancer patients. The CDR3 loop spans 15 amino acids. From germline, CDR1 is LGHDT and CDR2 YNNKEL (reference sequence). Trimming shortened V by 0 bases and J by 2 bases, and 11 bases separated the two germline ends. Repertoires were generated with immunoSEQ multiplex PCR, while TCRdb's copy carries only in-frame clones and drops some. The sample holds roughly 51,000 clones, around 90% seen once. Sequencing used PBMCs. The chain is built from TRBV3-1 (or the pseudogene TRBV3-2) and TRBJ2-7; D gene ambiguous. This clonotype originated in a man aged 35 to 55 with colorectal cancer. The CDR3 spells CASSQEREIPYEQYF. CDR3 bases: TGTGCCAGCAGCCAAGAGCGTGAAATTCCCTACGAGCAGTACTTC.